This T cell receptor beta chain was profiled in a study of cytomegalovirus exposure and HLA in healthy donors. Here immunoSEQ multiplex PCR was the method, and the copy in TCRdb shows in-frame clones only, minus some. This sample has 200,000 to 250,000 clones, with 75% to 95% found just once. Concerning this clone: Its antigen is not identified.

Overall study results and limits: The study put roughly 160 TCR beta chains on its list as cytomegalovirus-associated.

Germline CDR1 SNHLY, CDR2 FYNNEI. The ends lost 4 bases at V and 6 bases at J; junction bases unmatched: 8. The CDR3 covers 15 residues. This TCR was sampled from a woman aged 18-29 years in good health and CMV-seronegative. Sequencing was done on a sample of PBMCs. This chain connects TRBV2 to TRBJ2-2; 7 bases line up with TRBD2. This CDR3 reads CASSASGPAPGELFF. In DNA form, the CDR3 reads TGTGCCAGCAGTGCTAGCGGACCGGCCCCCGGGGAGCTGTTTTTT.